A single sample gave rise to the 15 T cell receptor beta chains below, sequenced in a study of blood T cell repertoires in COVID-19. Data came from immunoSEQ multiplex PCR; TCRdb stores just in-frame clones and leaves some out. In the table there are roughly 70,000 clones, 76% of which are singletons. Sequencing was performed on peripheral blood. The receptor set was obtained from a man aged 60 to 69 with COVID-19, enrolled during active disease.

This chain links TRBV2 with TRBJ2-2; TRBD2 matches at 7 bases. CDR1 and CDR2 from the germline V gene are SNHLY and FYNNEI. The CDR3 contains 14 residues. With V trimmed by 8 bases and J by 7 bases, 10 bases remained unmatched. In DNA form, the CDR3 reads TGTGCCAGCCGGGGGGTACGTGGCAGCGGGGAGCTGTTTTTT. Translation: CASRGVRGSGELFF.

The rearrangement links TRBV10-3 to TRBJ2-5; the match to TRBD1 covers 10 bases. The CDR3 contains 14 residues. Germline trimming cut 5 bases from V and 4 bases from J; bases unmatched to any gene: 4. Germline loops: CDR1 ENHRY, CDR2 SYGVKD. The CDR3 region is CAISPGTGAETQYF. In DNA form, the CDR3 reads TGTGCCATCAGTCCCGGGACAGGGGCAGAGACCCAGTACTTC.

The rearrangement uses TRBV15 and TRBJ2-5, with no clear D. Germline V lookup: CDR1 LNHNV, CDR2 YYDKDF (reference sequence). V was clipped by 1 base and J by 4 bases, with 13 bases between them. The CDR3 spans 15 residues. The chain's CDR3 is CATSRVGPERETQYF. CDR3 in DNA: TGTGCCACCAGCAGAGTAGGCCCGGAGCGAGAGACCCAGTACTTC. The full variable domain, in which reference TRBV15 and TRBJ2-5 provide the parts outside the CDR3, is DAMVIQNPRYQVTQFGKPVTLSCSQTLNHNVMYWYQQKSSQAPKLLFHYYDKDFNNEADTPDNFQSRRPNTSFCFLDIRSPGLGDTAMYLCATSRVGPERETQYFGPGTRLLVL.

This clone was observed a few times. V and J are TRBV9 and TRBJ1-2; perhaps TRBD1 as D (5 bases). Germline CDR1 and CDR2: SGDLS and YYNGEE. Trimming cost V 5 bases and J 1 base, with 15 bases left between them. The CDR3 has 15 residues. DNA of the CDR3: TGTGCCAGCAGGAACGGGGGGGTTGGTAACTATGGCTACACCTTC. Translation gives CASRNGGVGNYGYTF.

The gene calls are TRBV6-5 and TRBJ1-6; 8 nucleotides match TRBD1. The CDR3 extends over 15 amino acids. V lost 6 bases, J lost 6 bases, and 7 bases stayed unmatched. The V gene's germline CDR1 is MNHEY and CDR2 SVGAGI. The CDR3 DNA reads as TGTGCCAGCAGCCCCGGGACAGGAATTAATTCACCCCTCCACTTT. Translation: CASSPGTGINSPLHF.

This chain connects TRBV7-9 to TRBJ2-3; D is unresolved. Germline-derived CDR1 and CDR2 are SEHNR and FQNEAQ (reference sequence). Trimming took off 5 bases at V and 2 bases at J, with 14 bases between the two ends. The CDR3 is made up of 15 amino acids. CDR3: CASSPPHRTTDTQYF. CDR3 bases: TGTGCCAGCAGCCCTCCCCACAGAACCACAGATACGCAGTATTTT.

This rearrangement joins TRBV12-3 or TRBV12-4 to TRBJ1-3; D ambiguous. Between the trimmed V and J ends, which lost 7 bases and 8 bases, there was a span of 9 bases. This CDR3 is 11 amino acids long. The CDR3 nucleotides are TGTGCCAGCACGTTATCCTACACCATATATTTT. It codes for CASTLSYTIYF.

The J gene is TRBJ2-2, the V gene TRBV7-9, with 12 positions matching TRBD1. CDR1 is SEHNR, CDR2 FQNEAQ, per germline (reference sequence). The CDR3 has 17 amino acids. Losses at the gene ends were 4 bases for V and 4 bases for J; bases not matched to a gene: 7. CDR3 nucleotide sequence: TGTGCCAGCAGCTCAGACCGGGACAGGGGGCCCACCGGGGAGCTGTTTTTT. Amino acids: CASSSDRDRGPTGELFF.

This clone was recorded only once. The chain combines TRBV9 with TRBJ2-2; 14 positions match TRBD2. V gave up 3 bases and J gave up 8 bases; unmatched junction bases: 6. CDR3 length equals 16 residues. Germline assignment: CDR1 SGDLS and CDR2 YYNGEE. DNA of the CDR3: TGTGCCAGCAGCGGGGGACTAGCGGGAGTATTGGGGGAGCTGTTTTTT. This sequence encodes CASSGGLAGVLGELFF.

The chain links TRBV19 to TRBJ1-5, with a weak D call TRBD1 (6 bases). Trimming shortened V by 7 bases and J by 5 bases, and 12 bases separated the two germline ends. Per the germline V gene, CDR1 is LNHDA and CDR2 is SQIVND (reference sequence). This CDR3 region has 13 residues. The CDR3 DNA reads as TGTGCCAGTAACGCGGACAGATATCAGCCCCAGCATTTT. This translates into CASNADRYQPQHF. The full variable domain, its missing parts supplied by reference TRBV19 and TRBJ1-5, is DGGITQSPKYLFRKEGQNVTLSCEQNLNHDAMYWYRQDPGQGLRLIYYSQIVNDFQKGDIAEGYSVSREKKESFPLTVTSAQKNPTAFYLCASNADRYQPQHFGDGTRLSIL.

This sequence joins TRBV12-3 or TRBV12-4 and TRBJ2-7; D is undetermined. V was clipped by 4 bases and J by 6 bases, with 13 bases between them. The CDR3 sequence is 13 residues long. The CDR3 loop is CASSSAEVFEQYF. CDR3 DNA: TGTGCCAGCAGTTCTGCAGAGGTCTTCGAGCAGTACTTC.

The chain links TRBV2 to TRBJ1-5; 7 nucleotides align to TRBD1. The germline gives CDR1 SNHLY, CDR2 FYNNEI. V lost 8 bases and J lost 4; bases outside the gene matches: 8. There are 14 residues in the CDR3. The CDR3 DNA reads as TGTGCCAGCGAGACAGGGCCGTTTAATCAGCCCCAGCATTTT. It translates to CASETGPFNQPQHF.

The chain's CDR3 is CASSLTPSGVPDTQYF. The CDR3 DNA sequence: TGTGCCAGCAGCTTAACCCCCAGCGGGGTACCAGATACGCAGTATTTT. The rearrangement links TRBV7-3 to TRBJ2-3, with 7 bases aligning to TRBD2. The V gene end was trimmed by 0 bases and the J gene end by 4 bases; junction bases not matched to a gene: 7. Germline lookup yields CDR1 SGHTA and CDR2 FQGTGA. There are 16 residues in the CDR3.

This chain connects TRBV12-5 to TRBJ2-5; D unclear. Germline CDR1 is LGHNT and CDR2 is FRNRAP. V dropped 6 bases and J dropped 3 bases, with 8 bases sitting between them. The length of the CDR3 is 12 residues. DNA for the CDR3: TGTGCTAGTGGGGCTGAAGAAGAGACCCAGTACTTC. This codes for CASGAEEETQYF. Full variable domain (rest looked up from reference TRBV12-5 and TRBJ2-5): DARVTQTPRHKVTEMGQEVTMRCQPILGHNTVFWYRQTMMQGLELLAYFRNRAPLDDSGMPKDRFSAEMPDATLATLKIQPSEPRDSAVYFCASGAEEETQYFGPGTRLLVL.

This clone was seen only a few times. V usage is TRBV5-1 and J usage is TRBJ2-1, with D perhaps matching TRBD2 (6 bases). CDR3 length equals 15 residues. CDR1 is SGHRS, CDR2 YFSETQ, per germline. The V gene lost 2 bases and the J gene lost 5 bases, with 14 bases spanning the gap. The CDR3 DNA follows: TGCGCCAGCAGCTTTTTTGGCGGGGCCAACAATGAGCAGTTCTTC. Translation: CASSFFGGANNEQFF.